The clone carrying this T cell receptor beta chain appeared a single time. Libraries were prepared by immunoSEQ multiplex PCR; TCRdb keeps only in-frame clonotypes and omits some of them. In the table there are over 12,000 clones, 55% to 70% of which are singletons. This sample is drawn from a study of PD-1 blockade in classical Hodgkin lymphoma. Every one of the patients relapsed after autologous stem cell transplantation (brentuximab vedotin exposure was variable). The CDR3 consists of 15 residues. V gave up 3 bases and J gave up 2 bases; unmatched junction bases: 5. CDR1 and CDR2 (germline): LNHDA, SQIVND (reference sequence).

V is TRBV19 and J is TRBJ1-1; the match to TRBD1 covers 8 bases. The receptor was isolated from a human donor with classical Hodgkin lymphoma. The sample here was peripheral blood mononuclear cells (PBMCs), taken at baseline. The CDR3: CASSIGTGSNTEAFF. CDR3 in DNA: TGTGCCAGTAGTATTGGGACAGGATCAAACACTGAAGCTTTCTTT.